What follows are 6 T cell receptor beta chains derived from one specimen sequenced in a study of chemoradiotherapy in HPV16-positive cancers. Here immunoSEQ multiplex PCR was the method, and the copy in TCRdb shows in-frame clones only, minus some. This table has about 20,000 clones, 73% appearing once. Collection of the sample occurred from a patient who underwent chemoradiotherapy. These TCRs come from a human donor with HPV-associated anogenital cancer.

V and J are TRBV29-1 and TRBJ2-1; D not resolved. The CDR3 runs to 12 residues. Germline CDR1 reads SQVTM; CDR2 reads ANQGSEA. Deletions cut 0 bases from V and 12 bases from J, with 12 bases between. CDR3 region: CSVEDGVPWQFF. The DNA of the CDR3 is TGCAGCGTTGAAGACGGCGTACCGTGGCAGTTCTTC.

The gene calls are TRBV30 and TRBJ1-5, with unresolved D. Trimming pared 2 bases from V and 0 bases from J, leaving 8 bases between. The CDR3 covers 14 residues. Looked up from germline, CDR1 is GTSNPN and CDR2 is SVGIG (reference sequence). CDR3 nucleotide sequence: TGTGCCTGGAGTCACACCTATAGCAATCAGCCCCAGCATTTT. Encoded protein: CAWSHTYSNQPQHF.

This clone was observed a few times. This chain uses TRBV6-6 with TRBJ1-2; TRBD1 matches 8 bases. V shed 6 bases and J 8 bases; nucleotides not matched to a gene: 11. The germline V gene has CDR1 MNHNY and CDR2 SVGAGI (reference sequence). The CDR3 has 14 residues. The CDR3 DNA reads TGTGCCAGCAGCCGCGGACAGGGTTTGGAAGGCTACACCTTC. It translates to CASSRGQGLEGYTF.

The rearrangement uses TRBV29-1 and TRBJ1-2; D remains ambiguous. CDR1 SQVTM and CDR2 ANQGSEA come from the germline V gene. The CDR3 loop spans 11 amino acids. The V end was cut by 7 bases, the J end by 8 bases, with 14 bases between. The CDR3 nucleotides read TGCAGCGGTTTAGCAGCCTGGGGCTACACCTTC. Translated: CSGLAAWGYTF.

The chain joins TRBV4-3 to TRBJ2-1; 12 bases fit TRBD2. Germline V CDR1 and CDR2: LGHNA, YSLEER. The CDR3 runs 15 residues. V shed 5 bases and J 6 bases; nucleotides not matched to a gene: 5. CDR3 nucleotides: TGCGCCAGCAGCACCGCGGGACTAGCGGGCAATGAGCAGTTCTTC. Protein sequence: CASSTAGLAGNEQFF.

CDR3 sequence reads: CASSPTGGKTEAFF. CDR3 DNA: TGTGCCAGCAGCCCCACCGGCGGGAAGACTGAAGCTTTCTTT. The V and J genes are TRBV6-5 and TRBJ1-1, with D unresolved. The CDR3 extends over 14 amino acids. V was cut by 6 bases and J by 5 bases, with 16 bases left in between. CDR1 and CDR2 from the germline V gene are MNHEY and SVGAGI.